This T cell receptor beta chain is drawn from a study of Ad26.COV2.S vaccination and SARS-CoV-2 variants. Study-level background: The Ad26.COV2.S arm of the COV1001 trial was where the donor was placed. Dosing was one shot or two shots 56 days apart. Findings and caveats of the study: Comparable non-spike TCR breadth was observed in vaccine and placebo recipients.

The data were produced by immunoSEQ multiplex PCR, yet TCRdb's version contains in-frame clones alone and is incomplete. Among about 470,000 clones listed, about nine tenths were seen once. Treatment given: about 20 received Ad26.COV2.S at low or high dose, single or two shots; five or six received placebo; per-sample allocation not given. Following the first vaccine or placebo injection, samples were taken on day 63. Based in Boston, the donor was an adult of 18-55 years. This CDR3 has 16 residues. Germline V gene lookup returns CDR1 SGHTS and CDR2 YDEGEE. Trimming took 0 bases from V and 6 from J, leaving 17 bases between them. In the case of this clone: The antigen is not known.

This chain links TRBV5-8 with TRBJ2-3, with a weak D call TRBD1 (6 bases). The source of this sequence is a person between 18 and 59 years old who received the Ad26.COV2.S COVID-19 vaccine or a placebo. Sequencing used peripheral blood, obtained in a trial of Ad26.COV2.S vaccine versus placebo. The CDR3 loop reads CASSLDSTGLGDTQYF. The CDR3 coding sequence is TGTGCCAGCAGCTTGGATTCGACAGGCCTTGGCGATACGCAGTATTTT.